The T cell receptor beta chain described here comes from a study of lymphopenia after photon versus proton radiotherapy (dated by TCRdb to about 2019). About the full investigation: In patients with gastrointestinal tumors who developed high-grade lymphopenia, the study compared the immunological effects of photon radiation therapy with those of proton radiation therapy. The study aimed to characterize how the two radiation modalities differ in their impact on the immune system. The roughly 18 patients in the cohort had gastrointestinal tumors, were treated with either photon or proton therapy, and subsequently developed lymphopenia. The paper's findings and limits, for the study overall: After the lymphocyte count nadir, photon-treated repertoires showed oligoclonal expansion, especially of CD8+ Temra cells, which drove the drop in diversity. The survival association was assessed only in patients who died, and the authors presented better survival with proton therapy as a possibility rather than a demonstrated result. Across the cohort, among patients who died, a greater drop in TCR diversity after the nadir was inversely correlated with overall survival time. During treatment, patients who received photon therapy lost naive T cells and TCR diversity and gained effector/memory populations, whereas patients who received proton therapy remained relatively stable.

Library method: the immunoSEQ multiplex PCR assay. T cell repertoires were profiled by deep sequencing of rearranged TCR beta loci, alongside multiparametric flow cytometry. TCRdb took over this immuneACCESS table, retaining in-frame rearrangements with V and J assigned. Such tables are incomplete; in checked studies, under half of the missing clones stem from an unresolved V gene, and the remainder is unexplained. The sample has roughly 18,000 clones on record, roughly nine tenths of them singletons. The ten top clones hold more than 8.5% of the sample. V loses 0 bases, J loses 5 bases, and the germline ends lie 11 bases apart. The CDR3 runs 16 amino acids, cysteine and phenylalanine included. Of the read, only the CDR3 DNA is kept; its 48 bases are in frame from base 1. Per the germline V gene (reference sequence), LNHDA is the CDR1 and SQIVND is the CDR2. A note on this clone: No cognate antigen has been identified for it. Qualities for individual bases were not recorded, and no much larger clone is one base off.

The sequence was obtained from a man between 65 and 79 years old with pancreatic cancer. The V and J genes are TRBV19 and TRBJ1-6; matching of 6 bases hints at TRBD1 as the D gene. Source: peripheral blood, taken from a patient treated with proton-based radiotherapy. The sequence in DNA is TGTGCCAGTAGTATAGATACGGGGGCGAATAATTCACCCCTCCACTTT. The encoded protein is CASSIDTGANNSPLHF.